Each of the 32 T cell receptor beta chains below was sequenced from the same sample in a study of blood T cell repertoires in COVID-19. TCRdb's copy holds only in-frame clones and misses some; the assay was immunoSEQ multiplex PCR. This table holds 170,000 or so clones, 60% to 80% found once. The sample was peripheral blood. These TCRs come from a woman aged 70 to 79 with acute or convalescent COVID-19.

This clone has just one count. The CDR3 DNA sequence: TGTGCCAGTAGTATTTTAGCGGGGGGAGAGACCCAGTACTTC. The encoded protein is CASSILAGGETQYF. The chain is built from TRBV19 and TRBJ2-5, with 10 positions matching TRBD2. The CDR3 is 14 residues long. CDR1 is LNHDA, CDR2 SQIVND, per germline (reference sequence). With 3 bases clipped from V and 4 bases from J, the junction kept 2 bases outside the gene matches.

This clone was detected ten times or more. The rearrangement uses TRBV29-1 and TRBJ1-1; perhaps TRBD1 as D (5 bases). V was clipped by 7 bases and J by 6 bases, with 15 bases between them. CDR3 length: 12 amino acids. Germline CDR1 SQVTM, CDR2 ANQGSEA. CDR3 nucleotides: TGCAGCGCCCACCCCCAGGGCTCTGAAGCTTTCTTT. Amino acids: CSAHPQGSEAFF.

The chain has TRBV15 and TRBJ1-5; tentative D call: TRBD1 (5 bases). The germline gives CDR1 LNHNV, CDR2 YYDKDF (reference sequence). This CDR3 region has 15 residues. Trimming stripped 3 bases from V and 6 bases from J, with 15 bases between. CDR3 amino acids: CATSSGRQITQPQHF. The CDR3 coding sequence is TGTGCCACCAGCAGCGGTCGACAGATCACTCAGCCCCAGCATTTT. The full variable domain, in which reference TRBV15 and TRBJ1-5 provide the parts outside the CDR3, is DAMVIQNPRYQVTQFGKPVTLSCSQTLNHNVMYWYQQKSSQAPKLLFHYYDKDFNNEADTPDNFQSRRPNTSFCFLDIRSPGLGDTAMYLCATSSGRQITQPQHFGDGTRLSIL.

This clone appeared once. The chain combines TRBV25-1 with TRBJ2-2, with D hard to call. V lost 4 bases, J lost 0 bases, and 6 bases lay in between. Germline V lookup: CDR1 MGHDK, CDR2 SYGVNS. The CDR3 extends over 14 amino acids. Here the CDR3 reads CASSATANTGELFF. CDR3 nucleotides: TGTGCCAGCAGTGCCACGGCGAACACCGGGGAGCTGTTTTTT.

The chain combines TRBV24-1 with TRBJ2-1; D is unclear. Germline lookup yields CDR1 KGHDR and CDR2 SFDVKD. Trimming cost V 6 bases and J 7 bases, with 6 bases left between them. This CDR3 spans 11 amino acids. The CDR3 DNA reads TGTGCCACCAGTTTAGTGAATGAGCAGTTCTTC. Translation gives CATSLVNEQFF.

The chain uses TRBV11-3 and TRBJ2-5; D uncertain. This CDR3 is 13 amino acids long. V was pared by 1 base and J by 2 bases, with 5 bases between. Germline CDR1 is SGHNT and CDR2 is YENEEA. The CDR3 DNA follows: TGTGCCAGCAGCTTAGTGACTCAAGAGACCCAGTACTTC. Its translation is CASSLVTQETQYF.

V is TRBV5-1 and J is TRBJ2-5, with 9 bases fitting TRBD1. The trim removed 6 bases at V and 4 bases at J, leaving 7 bases unmatched. Per germline, CDR1 SGHRS and CDR2 YFSETQ. The CDR3 totals 14 residues. The CDR3 DNA reads TGCGCCAGCACCCCATCGACAGGGGGAGAGACCCAGTACTTC. This encodes CASTPSTGGETQYF.

This chain joins TRBV30 and TRBJ1-6; D perhaps matches TRBD1 (6 bases). V lost 3 bases, J lost 7 bases, and 13 bases lay in between. CDR3 length equals 14 residues. Germline V gene data show CDR1 as GTSNPN and CDR2 as SVGIG (reference sequence). CDR3 sequence reads: CAWSQGSGNSPLHF. In nucleotides, the CDR3 is TGTGCCTGGAGCCAGGGGAGTGGCAATTCACCCCTCCACTTT.

This rearrangement joins TRBV25-1 to TRBJ2-7, with 7 bases that match TRBD1. V dropped 5 bases and J dropped 3; count of bases not matched to a gene: 4. The CDR3 consists of 13 residues. Per the germline V gene, CDR1 is MGHDK and CDR2 is SYGVNS. The CDR3 DNA sequence: TGTGCCAGCAGTTCGGGACAGAACTACGAGCAGTACTTC. Its protein is CASSSGQNYEQYF.

V and J are TRBV29-1 and TRBJ1-2; 10 bases map to TRBD1. Per germline, CDR1 SQVTM and CDR2 ANQGSEA. With 3 bases clipped from V and 2 bases from J, the junction kept 12 bases outside the gene matches. CDR3 length equals 17 residues. The CDR3 DNA follows: TGCAGCGTTGATAGGGTGGGACAGGGGCTATTCAACTATGGCTACACCTTC. It translates to CSVDRVGQGLFNYGYTF.

The chain recombines TRBV19 with TRBJ1-2, with D maybe TRBD1 (5 bases). The CDR3 is 14 residues long. Trimming shortened V by 8 bases and J by 8 bases, and 21 bases separated the two germline ends. CDR1 LNHDA and CDR2 SQIVND come from the germline V gene (reference sequence). CDR3 residues: CASLTAAGSRGYTF. For the CDR3, the DNA is TGTGCCAGTCTCACCGCCGCAGGGTCTCGCGGCTACACCTTC. Drawing the rest from reference TRBV19 and TRBJ1-2, the complete variable domain is DGGITQSPKYLFRKEGQNVTLSCEQNLNHDAMYWYRQDPGQGLRLIYYSQIVNDFQKGDIAEGYSVSREKKESFPLTVTSAQKNPTAFYLCASLTAAGSRGYTFGSGTRLTVV.

The chain uses TRBV2 and TRBJ2-2; 10 bases are shared with TRBD1. The CDR3 runs 14 residues. Trimming took 9 bases from V and 5 from J; bases not matched to a gene: 6. CDR1 and CDR2 (germline): SNHLY, FYNNEI. CDR3: CASQTGGRTGELFF. In DNA form, the CDR3 reads TGTGCCAGTCAGACAGGGGGCCGTACCGGGGAGCTGTTTTTT.

The chain is built from TRBV6-5 and TRBJ1-2; 8 positions match TRBD1. The germline V gene encodes CDR1 MNHEY and CDR2 SVGAGI. V lost 8 bases, J lost 5 bases, and 13 bases stayed unmatched. This CDR3 is built from 15 residues. DNA for the CDR3: TGTGCCAGCCTTAGCCATGGGACAGGAAAATATGGCTACACCTTC. This gives the protein CASLSHGTGKYGYTF.

The V call is TRBV2, the J call TRBJ1-5, with D hard to call. Between the trimmed V and J ends, which lost 5 bases and 4 bases, there was a span of 15 bases. There are 15 residues in the CDR3. CDR1 is SNHLY, CDR2 FYNNEI, per germline. For the CDR3, the DNA is TGTGCCAGCAGTTTCGCGCGAGGGTCAAATCAGCCCCAGCATTTT. It yields the protein CASSFARGSNQPQHF.

The CDR3 protein is CASSSRTGGGLGGYTF. The CDR3 DNA reads TGTGCCAGTAGTAGCCGGACAGGGGGCGGATTAGGTGGCTACACCTTC. This sequence joins TRBV19 and TRBJ1-2; 11 nucleotides agree with TRBD1. CDR1 is LNHDA, CDR2 SQIVND, per germline (reference sequence). The CDR3 runs to 16 residues. V was clipped by 4 bases and J by 7 bases; unmatched bases: 11.

The chain links TRBV2 to TRBJ1-5; D is undetermined. The V gene lost 2 bases and the J gene lost 3 bases, with 11 bases spanning the gap. The CDR3 runs to 15 residues. Germline lookup yields CDR1 SNHLY and CDR2 FYNNEI. CDR3 bases: TGTGCCAGCAGTGAAAGCAGAGCGTACAATCAGCCCCAGCATTTT. It specifies CASSESRAYNQPQHF.

The V and J genes are TRBV6-5 and TRBJ1-1; 9 bases fit TRBD1. Looked up from germline, CDR1 is MNHEY and CDR2 is SVGAGI. The junction had 5 bases not matched to a gene; V was cut back by 5 bases and J by 1 base. CDR3 length equals 15 residues. Here the CDR3 DNA reads TGTGCCAGCAGTCGACAGGGGGTTACGAACACTGAAGCTTTCTTT. Its protein is CASSRQGVTNTEAFF.

The CDR3 here is CASSELRGNYGYTF. DNA of the CDR3: TGTGCCAGCAGTGAACTTAGGGGAAACTATGGCTACACCTTC. The V call is TRBV6-1, the J call TRBJ1-2; maybe TRBD1 (5 bases). CDR1 MNHNS and CDR2 SASEGT come from the germline V gene. The CDR3 has 14 amino acids. V lost 2 bases and J lost 2, with 9 bases in between.

The chain links TRBV6-6 to TRBJ1-1; 8 bases line up with TRBD1. The J segment lost 7 bases and the V segment lost 6 bases, leaving 13 bases of the junction unmatched. Germline loops: CDR1 MNHNY, CDR2 SVGAGI (reference sequence). This CDR3 contains 15 residues. CDR3 sequence: CASSQQGGGMGEAFF. The CDR3 bases are TGTGCCAGCAGCCAACAGGGGGGCGGGATGGGTGAAGCTTTCTTT.

Here the CDR3 DNA reads TGTGCCAGCAGCTCGTTAGCGGGCTCCTACAATGAGCAGTTCTTC. It is translated as CASSSLAGSYNEQFF. V gene TRBV7-2 combines with J gene TRBJ2-1; 7 bases match TRBD2. Germline lookup yields CDR1 SGHTA and CDR2 FQGNSA. The CDR3 contains 15 residues. The V gene end was trimmed by 4 bases and the J gene end by 0 bases; junction bases not matched to a gene: 3.

The rearrangement links TRBV18 to TRBJ2-7; D is perhaps TRBD2 (5 bases). CDR3 length: 13 amino acids. Trimming pared 2 bases from V and 5 bases from J, leaving 10 bases between. Germline assignment: CDR1 KGHSH and CDR2 LQKENI. The CDR3 reads CASSPGSTDEQYF. The CDR3 DNA is TGTGCCAGCTCACCAGGGAGTACGGACGAGCAGTACTTC.

This clone was seen only once. V usage is TRBV10-1 and J usage is TRBJ1-2; D unresolved. V was clipped by 3 bases and J by 4 bases, with 9 bases between them. This CDR3 region has 13 residues. Germline V gene lookup returns CDR1 WNHNN and CDR2 SYGVQD (reference sequence). The CDR3 coding sequence is TGCGCCAGCAGTGATTCGGGGTTCTATGGCTACACCTTC. Translated: CASSDSGFYGYTF.

The chain carries TRBV5-6 and TRBJ1-1; D ambiguous. This CDR3 contains 12 residues. Trimming removed 2 bases from V and 0 bases from J, with 2 bases in between. Germline V gene lookup returns CDR1 SGHDT and CDR2 YYEEEE. The CDR3 region is CASSFMNTEAFF. The CDR3 DNA is TGTGCCAGCAGCTTTATGAACACTGAAGCTTTCTTT.

The J gene is TRBJ2-3, the V gene TRBV5-1; possible D gene TRBD2, 6 bases. Per germline, CDR1 SGHRS and CDR2 YFSETQ. The CDR3 spans 14 residues. The V end was cut by 1 base, the J end by 3 bases, with 9 bases between. As DNA, the CDR3 is TGCGCCAGCAGCTTGTATGCGGGAACAGATACGCAGTATTTT. Translated, it gives CASSLYAGTDTQYF. Variable domain in full (rest from reference TRBV5-1 and TRBJ2-3): KAGVTQTPRYLIKTRGQQVTLSCSPISGHRSVSWYQQTPGQGLQFLFEYFSETQRNKGNFPGRFSGRQFSNSRSEMNVSTLELGDSALYLCASSLYAGTDTQYFGPGTRLTVL.

This chain uses TRBV2 with TRBJ2-7; weak D call: TRBD2 (6 bases). Germline assignment: CDR1 SNHLY and CDR2 FYNNEI. Trimming took 4 bases from V and 6 from J, leaving 19 bases between them. The CDR3 loop spans 15 amino acids. CDR3 sequence: CASSGGSGFLGEQYF. The CDR3 DNA reads TGTGCCAGCAGTGGGGGCAGCGGGTTCCTCGGCGAGCAGTACTTC.

V gene TRBV3-1 (or the pseudogene TRBV3-2) combines with J gene TRBJ2-1; tentatively, D is TRBD1 (6 bases). Trimming removed 6 bases from V and 0 bases from J, with 12 bases in between. Germline CDR1 LGHDT, CDR2 YNNKEL (reference sequence). This CDR3 contains 15 residues. The CDR3 DNA sequence: TGTGCCAGCAGTCACCAGGGGACCTCCTACAATGAGCAGTTCTTC. This gives the protein CASSHQGTSYNEQFF.

This clone has only a few counts. The chain combines TRBV2 with TRBJ1-2; 9 bases are shared with TRBD1. V lost 6 bases and J lost 5; bases outside the gene matches: 4. Germline CDR1 reads SNHLY; CDR2 reads FYNNEI. There are 13 residues in the CDR3. Here the CDR3 DNA reads TGTGCCAGCAGGGGGACAGGGAAGTATGGCTACACCTTC. It codes for CASRGTGKYGYTF.

This clone was found many times. The V call is TRBV7-2, the J call TRBJ2-1; no clear D gene. Germline V gene lookup returns CDR1 SGHTA and CDR2 FQGNSA. V was trimmed by 3 bases and J by 6 bases, leaving 9 bases between them. The length of the CDR3 is 13 residues. CDR3 residues: CASSFPWSNEQFF. In nucleotides, the CDR3 is TGTGCCAGCAGCTTTCCGTGGAGCAATGAGCAGTTCTTC.

The rearrangement links TRBV19 to TRBJ2-1; D is possibly TRBD2 (5 bases). The CDR3 runs 12 residues. V lost 3 bases, J lost 10 bases, and 10 bases lay in between. Germline-derived CDR1 and CDR2 are LNHDA and SQIVND (reference sequence). The CDR3, as DNA: TGTGCCAGTAGTATCCCACAGCGGGAGCAGTTCTTC. Encoded protein: CASSIPQREQFF.

This chain links TRBV19 with TRBJ2-1; maybe TRBD2 (5 bases). Trimming shortened V by 5 bases and J by 12 bases, and 11 bases separated the two germline ends. The CDR3 loop spans 11 amino acids. The germline V gene has CDR1 LNHDA and CDR2 SQIVND (reference sequence). CDR3 amino acids: CASSYGGRQFF. CDR3 sequence (DNA): TGTGCCAGTAGTTACGGCGGGCGGCAGTTCTTC.

The V and J genes are TRBV28 and TRBJ1-2; TRBD1 matches 7 bases. The CDR3 loop spans 14 amino acids. CDR1 is MDHEN and CDR2 is SYDVKM in the germline V gene. V lost 8 bases to trimming and J lost 4 bases; unmatched junction nucleotides: 10. The CDR3 is CASLQGDARYGYTF. The DNA of the CDR3 is TGTGCCAGCCTCCAGGGGGACGCCCGCTATGGCTACACCTTC.

The chain couples TRBV5-1 to TRBJ1-3; D uncertain. Trimming removed 2 bases from V and 0 bases from J, with 12 bases in between. Germline-derived CDR1 and CDR2 are SGHRS and YFSETQ. This CDR3 is 16 amino acids long. CDR3 DNA sequence: TGCGCCAGCAGCTTCGGAGAGGCAAGCTCTGGAAACACCATATATTTT. This translates into CASSFGEASSGNTIYF.